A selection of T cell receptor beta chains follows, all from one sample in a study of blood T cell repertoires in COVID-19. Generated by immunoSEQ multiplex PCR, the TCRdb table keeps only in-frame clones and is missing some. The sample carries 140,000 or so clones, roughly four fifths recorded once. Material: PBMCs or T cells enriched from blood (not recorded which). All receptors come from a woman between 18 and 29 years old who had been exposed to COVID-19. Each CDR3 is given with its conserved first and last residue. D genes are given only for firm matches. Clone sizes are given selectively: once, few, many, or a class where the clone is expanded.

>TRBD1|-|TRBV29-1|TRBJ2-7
CSVEGTGGDYEQYF
TGCAGCGTTGAGGGGACAGGGGGGGACTACGAGCAGTACTTC
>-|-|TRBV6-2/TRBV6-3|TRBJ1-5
CASSLKYQPQHF
TGTGCCAGCAGTCTTAAATATCAGCCCCAGCATTTT
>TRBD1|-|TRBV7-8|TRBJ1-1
CASSLHAGTVPIEAFF
TGTGCCAGCAGCTTGCATGCCGGGACAGTACCCATAGAAGCTTTCTTT
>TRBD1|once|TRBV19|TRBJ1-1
CASSATGVTEAFF
TGTGCCAGTAGTGCTACAGGGGTTACTGAAGCTTTCTTT
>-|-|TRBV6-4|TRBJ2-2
CASSDSEGGELFF
TGTGCCAGCAGTGACTCAGAGGGCGGGGAGCTGTTTTTT
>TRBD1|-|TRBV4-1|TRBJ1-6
CASSLWTGGGSPLHF
TGCGCCAGCAGCCTGTGGACAGGGGGCGGATCACCCCTCCACTTT
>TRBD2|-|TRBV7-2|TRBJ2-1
CASSLASGSSYNEQFF
TGTGCCAGCAGCTTAGCTAGCGGGAGCTCCTACAATGAGCAGTTCTTC
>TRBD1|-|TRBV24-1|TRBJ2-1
CATSEADRAYEQFF
TGTGCCACCAGTGAGGCCGACAGGGCCTATGAGCAGTTCTTC
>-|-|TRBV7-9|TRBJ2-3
CASSPTSLRDTQYF
TGTGCCAGCAGTCCCACGAGCCTCCGAGATACGCAGTATTTT
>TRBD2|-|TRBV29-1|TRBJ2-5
CSVEVAGGTETQYF
TGCAGCGTTGAAGTAGCGGGAGGTACGGAGACCCAGTACTTC
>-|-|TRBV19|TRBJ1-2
CASSIQGSYGYTF
TGTGCCAGTAGTATCCAGGGGAGCTATGGCTACACCTTC
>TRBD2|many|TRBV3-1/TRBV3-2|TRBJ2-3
CASSQDLGTTDIASTDTQYF
TGTGCCAGCAGCCAAGATCTTGGGACTACCGACATCGCGAGCACAGATACGCAGTATTTT
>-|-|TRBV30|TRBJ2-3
CAWSFLGDTQYF
TGTGCCTGGAGTTTCCTCGGGGATACGCAGTATTTT
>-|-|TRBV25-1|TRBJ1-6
CASRSGYNSPLHF
TGTGCCAGCAGAAGCGGGTATAATTCACCCCTCCACTTT
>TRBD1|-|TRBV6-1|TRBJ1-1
CASSEGTGKTEAFF
TGTGCCAGCAGTGAAGGGACAGGGAAAACTGAAGCTTTCTTT
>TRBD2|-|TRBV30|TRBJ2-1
CAWSPGTSGRGRYNEQFF
TGTGCCTGGAGTCCCGGGACTAGCGGGAGGGGTAGATACAATGAGCAGTTCTTC
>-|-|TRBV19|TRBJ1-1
CASSIVSGWTEAFF
TGTGCCAGTAGTATAGTTTCAGGTTGGACTGAAGCTTTCTTT
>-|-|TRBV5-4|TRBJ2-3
CASSLGGVSRITDTQYF
TGTGCCAGCAGCCTTGGAGGGGTCAGCCGAATCACAGATACGCAGTATTTT
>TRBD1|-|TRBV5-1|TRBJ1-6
CASSFGQGANSPLHF
TGCGCCAGCAGCTTTGGACAGGGGGCGAACTCACCCCTCCACTTT
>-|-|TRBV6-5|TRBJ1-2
CASSSRDNAYGYTF
TGTGCCAGCAGTTCCCGGGACAACGCCTATGGCTACACCTTC
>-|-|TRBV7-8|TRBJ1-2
CASSLELREAGYTF
TGTGCCAGCAGCTTAGAGTTGAGGGAGGCTGGCTACACCTTC
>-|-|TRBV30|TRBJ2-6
CAGQRGSDYGANVLTF
TGTGCCGGGCAAAGGGGGTCTGACTACGGGGCCAACGTCCTGACTTTC
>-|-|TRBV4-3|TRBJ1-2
CASSREQGRKANYGYTF
TGCGCCAGCAGCCGAGAGCAGGGTCGAAAAGCTAACTATGGCTACACCTTC
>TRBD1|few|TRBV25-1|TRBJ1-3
CASSDRGLGNTIYF
TGTGCCAGCAGCGACAGGGGGCTTGGAAACACCATATATTTT
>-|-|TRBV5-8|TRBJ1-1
CASRLGMNTEAFF
TGTGCCAGCAGACTAGGAATGAACACTGAAGCTTTCTTT
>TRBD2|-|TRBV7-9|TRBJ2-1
CASSIRPGTSGSLNEQFF
TGTGCCAGCAGCATAAGACCCGGGACTAGCGGGAGTCTGAATGAGCAGTTCTTC
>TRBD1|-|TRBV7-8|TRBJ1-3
CASSLALTGSRVAGNTIYF
TGTGCCAGCAGCTTAGCACTGACAGGGTCCCGGGTGGCGGGAAACACCATATATTTT
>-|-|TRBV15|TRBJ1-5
CATSGGSGSQPQHF
TGTGCCACCAGCGGCGGGAGCGGGAGTCAGCCCCAGCATTTT
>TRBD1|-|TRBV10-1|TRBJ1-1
CASSRGTDRVTEAFF
TGCGCCAGCAGCCGGGGGACGGACAGGGTCACTGAAGCTTTCTTT
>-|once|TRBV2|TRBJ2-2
CASSGRTRNTGELFF
TGTGCCAGCAGTGGGCGGACACGTAACACCGGGGAGCTGTTTTTT
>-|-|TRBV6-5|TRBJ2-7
CASSHLGAHEQYF
TGTGCCAGCAGTCACCTGGGGGCACACGAGCAGTACTTC
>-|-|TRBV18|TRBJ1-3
CASSPKQGYSGNTIYF
TGTGCCAGCTCACCAAAACAGGGTTACTCTGGAAACACCATATATTTT
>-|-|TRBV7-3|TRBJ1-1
CASSVAGGATEAFF
TGTGCCAGCAGCGTCGCGGGGGGCGCCACTGAAGCTTTCTTT
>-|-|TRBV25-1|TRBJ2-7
CASSRAYEQYF
TGTGCCAGCAGTCGAGCCTACGAGCAGTACTTC
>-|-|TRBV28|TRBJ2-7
CASSDTGTAALEQYF
TGTGCCAGCAGCGATACCGGGACTGCGGCACTCGAGCAGTACTTC
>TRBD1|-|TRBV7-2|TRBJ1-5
CASSLEGQGGNQPQHF
TGTGCCAGCAGCTTGGAGGGACAGGGGGGCAATCAGCCCCAGCATTTT
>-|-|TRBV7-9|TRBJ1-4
CASSPGGGVGNEKLFF
TGTGCCAGCAGCCCCGGTGGGGGGGTAGGTAATGAAAAACTGTTTTTT
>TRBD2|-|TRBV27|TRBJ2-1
CASTSGSPPYNEQFF
TGTGCCAGCACCAGCGGGAGCCCTCCCTACAATGAGCAGTTCTTC
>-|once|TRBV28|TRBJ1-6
CASSSRGQSSYNSPLHF
TGTGCCAGCAGTTCCCGAGGACAGAGCTCCTATAATTCACCCCTCCACTTT
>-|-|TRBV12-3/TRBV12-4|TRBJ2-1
CASSLMVHSEQFF
TGTGCCAGCAGTTTAATGGTACATTCTGAGCAGTTCTTC
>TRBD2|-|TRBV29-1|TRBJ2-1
CSVVFRTSGPLDSYNEQFF
TGCAGCGTTGTCTTTCGGACTAGCGGGCCATTAGACTCCTACAATGAGCAGTTCTTC
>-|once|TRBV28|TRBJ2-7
CASSFSWGLATEQYF
TGTGCCAGCAGTTTTTCATGGGGACTTGCTACCGAGCAGTACTTC
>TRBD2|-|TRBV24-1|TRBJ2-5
CATSDFGGGTYQETQYF
TGTGCCACCAGTGATTTCGGGGGGGGGACATACCAAGAGACCCAGTACTTC
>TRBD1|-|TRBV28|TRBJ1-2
CASRAGGSNYGYTF
TGTGCCAGCAGAGCAGGGGGCTCAAACTATGGCTACACCTTC
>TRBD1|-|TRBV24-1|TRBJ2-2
CATRGQGASGELFF
TGTGCCACCAGGGGGCAGGGGGCATCGGGGGAGCTGTTTTTT
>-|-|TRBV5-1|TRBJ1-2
CASSLGGNLLINYGYTF
TGCGCCAGCAGCTTGGGAGGAAACCTACTTATTAACTATGGCTACACCTTC
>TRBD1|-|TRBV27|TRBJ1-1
CASSLLGTGTETEAFF
TGTGCCAGCAGTTTACTGGGGACAGGGACGGAAACTGAAGCTTTCTTT
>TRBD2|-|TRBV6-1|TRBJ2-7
CASSELGLAGFEQYF
TGTGCCAGCAGTGAATTGGGTCTAGCGGGATTTGAGCAGTACTTC
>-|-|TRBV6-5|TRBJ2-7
CASSYSSSKYEQYF
TGTGCCAGCAGTTACTCGTCTAGCAAATACGAGCAGTACTTC
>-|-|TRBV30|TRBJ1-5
CAWSLTGSFNQPQHF
TGTGCCTGGAGCCTCACCGGGTCGTTCAATCAGCCCCAGCATTTT
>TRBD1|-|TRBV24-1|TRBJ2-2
CATSEAGTGGLNTGELFF
TGTGCCACCAGTGAAGCCGGGACAGGGGGGCTTAACACCGGGGAGCTGTTTTTT
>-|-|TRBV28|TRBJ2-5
CASSFGTRYQETQYF
TGTGCCAGCAGTTTCGGGACAAGGTACCAAGAGACCCAGTACTTC
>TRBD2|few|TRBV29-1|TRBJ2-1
CSVAGLAGVGEQFF
TGCAGCGTTGCAGGACTAGCGGGAGTTGGGGAGCAGTTCTTC
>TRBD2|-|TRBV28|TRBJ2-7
CASSLPSGYEQYF
TGTGCCAGCAGTCTCCCTAGCGGGTACGAGCAGTACTTC
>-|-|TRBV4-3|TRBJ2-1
CASSQGYGSSYNEQFF
TGCGCCAGCAGCCAAGGGTACGGTAGCTCCTACAATGAGCAGTTCTTC
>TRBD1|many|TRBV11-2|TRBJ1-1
CASTRPGTGSTEAFF
TGTGCCAGCACCAGGCCTGGGACAGGGAGCACTGAAGCTTTCTTT
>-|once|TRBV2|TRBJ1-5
CASSRLAGWGDNQPQHF
TGTGCCAGCAGTCGTTTGGCAGGGTGGGGGGACAATCAGCCCCAGCATTTT
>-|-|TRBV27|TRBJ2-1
CASSLNRRKSSYNEQFF
TGTGCCAGCAGTTTAAACCGGCGGAAGAGCTCCTACAATGAGCAGTTCTTC
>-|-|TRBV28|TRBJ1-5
CASTKPTSGNQPQHF
TGTGCCAGCACGAAACCGACTAGTGGAAATCAGCCCCAGCATTTT
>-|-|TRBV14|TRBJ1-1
CASSLSRDTEAFF
TGTGCCAGCAGCCTCAGTCGGGACACTGAAGCTTTCTTT